The 29 T cell receptor beta chains given below trace back to one sample, sequenced in a study of blood T cell repertoires in COVID-19. This table comes from immunoSEQ multiplex PCR, and its TCRdb copy is limited to in-frame clones, with some not included. The sample contains 95,000 to 120,000 clones, around 85% of which appear only once. The sequenced sample consisted of peripheral blood. These receptors were obtained from a woman aged 60-75 years with COVID-19, enrolled during active disease.

The chain has TRBV9 and TRBJ1-2; D is ambiguous. Trimming shortened V by 3 bases and J by 0 bases, and 6 bases separated the two germline ends. The length of the CDR3 is 13 residues. CDR1 and CDR2 from the germline V gene are SGDLS and YYNGEE. The CDR3 DNA reads TGTGCCAGCAGCGCCGGTCCTAACTATGGCTACACCTTC. Translated, it gives CASSAGPNYGYTF.

This clone came up once. The chain uses TRBV4-2 and TRBJ1-2; TRBD1 aligns across 10 bases. V gave up 1 base and J gave up 8 bases; unmatched junction bases: 7. CDR3 length: 15 amino acids. Germline V lookup: CDR1 LGHNA, CDR2 YNFKEQ. The CDR3 coding sequence is TGTGCCAGCAGCCAAGGGGGACAGGGGATCTGGGGCTACACCTTC. Protein sequence: CASSQGGQGIWGYTF.

This clone was recorded only once. The gene calls are TRBV7-3 and TRBJ1-1; 8 bases line up with TRBD1. V dropped 5 bases and J dropped 6; count of bases not matched to a gene: 8. Germline assignment: CDR1 SGHTA and CDR2 FQGTGA. The CDR3 is 14 amino acids. Here the CDR3 DNA reads TGTGCCAGCAGCCTAGACAGGGGAGGTCCTGAAGCTTTCTTT. This gives the protein CASSLDRGGPEAFF.

This chain uses TRBV28 with TRBJ1-2; D is undetermined. This CDR3 is built from 13 residues. The germline gives CDR1 MDHEN, CDR2 SYDVKM. V lost 3 bases, J lost 8 bases, and 13 bases lay in between. For the CDR3, the DNA is TGTGCCAGCAGTTTTGCTGGGCCCCTAGGCTACACCTTC. Protein sequence: CASSFAGPLGYTF.

The chain carries TRBV19 and TRBJ1-2, with 8 bases lining up with TRBD1. This CDR3 has 13 residues. Germline trimming cut 5 bases from V and 8 bases from J; bases unmatched to any gene: 7. Germline loops: CDR1 LNHDA, CDR2 SQIVND (reference sequence). CDR3 amino acids: CASSQGQGNGYTF. The DNA of the CDR3 is TGTGCCAGTAGTCAAGGACAGGGAAACGGCTACACCTTC.

The chain combines TRBV30 with TRBJ1-2, with a weak D call TRBD1 (6 bases). This CDR3 contains 13 residues. The V end lost 0 bases, the J end lost 6 bases, and 11 bases lay between the germline ends. Per the germline V gene, CDR1 is GTSNPN and CDR2 is SVGIG (reference sequence). CDR3 bases: TGTGCCTGGAGTGTAGGGGGGGCGCATGGCTACACCTTC. Residues: CAWSVGGAHGYTF. Full variable domain (missing parts from reference TRBV30 and TRBJ1-2): SQTIHQWPATLVQPVGSPLSLECTVEGTSNPNLYWYRQAAGRGLQLLFYSVGIGQISSEVPQNLSASRPQDRQFILSSKKLLLSDSGFYLCAWSVGGAHGYTFGSGTRLTVV.

This clone has just a few counts. V and J are TRBV7-8 and TRBJ1-5, with D hard to call. The germline V gene encodes CDR1 SGHVS and CDR2 FQNEAQ. Between the trimmed V and J ends, which lost 11 bases and 0 bases, there was a span of 23 bases. This CDR3 is 17 amino acids long. The DNA for the CDR3 is TGTGCCTTTCCCTCCCCCTACCGGGTGGATAGCAATCAGCCCCAGCATTTT. Residues: CAFPSPYRVDSNQPQHF.

In this sample, this clone turned up a few times. The chain employs TRBV5-4 and TRBJ1-2; D unclear. Trimming removed 4 bases at V and 0 bases at J, with 10 bases between. Per the germline V gene, CDR1 is SGHNT and CDR2 is YYREEE (reference sequence). The CDR3 loop spans 14 amino acids. CDR3 sequence (DNA): TGTGCCAGCAGCCCCCGTAACACTAACTATGGCTACACCTTC. It is translated as CASSPRNTNYGYTF.

The chain uses TRBV5-4 and TRBJ1-1; no clear D gene. The CDR3 runs to 16 residues. The germline CDR1 and CDR2 sequences are SGHNT and YYREEE (reference sequence). V was cut by 3 bases and J by 4 bases, with 19 bases left in between. The CDR3 DNA reads TGTGCCAGCAGCTATGCCCCGGGGAGGGTGGGCACTGAAGCTTTCTTT. This encodes CASSYAPGRVGTEAFF.

J is TRBJ2-5 and V is TRBV7-2; TRBD1 matches 11 bases. Germline V gene lookup returns CDR1 SGHTA and CDR2 FQGNSA. CDR3 length: 15 amino acids. With V trimmed by 5 bases and J by 4 bases, 6 bases remained unmatched. The CDR3 DNA reads TGTGCCAGCAGCGACCGGACAGGGGGCCCAGAGACCCAGTACTTC. Its protein product is CASSDRTGGPETQYF.

The chain employs TRBV28 and TRBJ1-4, with 8 bases lining up with TRBD1. V shed 2 bases and J 3 bases; nucleotides not matched to a gene: 2. The germline gives CDR1 MDHEN, CDR2 SYDVKM. The length of the CDR3 is 15 residues. CDR3 bases: TGTGCCAGCAGTTTACCGACAGGGGCTAATGAAAAACTGTTTTTT. It yields the protein CASSLPTGANEKLFF.

This chain links TRBV11-3 with TRBJ2-1; 7 nucleotides agree with TRBD1. Germline V gene data show CDR1 as SGHNT and CDR2 as YENEEA. The CDR3 runs to 15 residues. J was trimmed by 8 bases and V by 4 bases; bases with no gene match: 11. Here the CDR3 DNA reads TGTGCCAGCAGCTCCGGACAGGCTAGGCAATATGAGCAGTTCTTC. Its translation is CASSSGQARQYEQFF.

The chain recombines TRBV5-6 with TRBJ1-2; tentatively, D is TRBD1 (6 bases). The V and J ends lost 6 bases and 4 bases respectively, with 16 bases between them. CDR1 and CDR2 (germline): SGHDT, YYEEEE. The CDR3 length is 14 residues. In nucleotides, the CDR3 is TGTGCCAGCAACCTACAGGGACCATTCTATGGCTACACCTTC. Encoded protein: CASNLQGPFYGYTF.

This clone came up once. The chain has TRBV29-1 and TRBJ2-7; the D gene is possibly TRBD1 (6 bases). Deletions cut 3 bases from V and 9 bases from J, with 21 bases between. The V gene's germline CDR1 is SQVTM and CDR2 ANQGSEA. The CDR3 spans 14 residues. The CDR3 nucleotides read TGCAGCGTTGAGCTCGGGACACCACTACGAGTGCAGTACTTC. Translated: CSVELGTPLRVQYF.

The J gene is TRBJ2-5, the V gene TRBV9; possible D gene TRBD2, 5 bases. V was clipped by 0 bases and J by 5 bases, with 17 bases between them. CDR1 SGDLS and CDR2 YYNGEE come from the germline V gene. This CDR3 is built from 16 residues. The CDR3 DNA is TGTGCCAGCAGCGTAGATCCGGGCTCACCGGGGGAGACCCAGTACTTC. The encoded protein is CASSVDPGSPGETQYF.

The chain employs TRBV19 and TRBJ2-7, with 9 bases that match TRBD1. V trimming: 3 bases; J trimming: 5 bases; junction bases outside the gene matches: 11. CDR3 length equals 16 residues. The germline V gene has CDR1 LNHDA and CDR2 SQIVND (reference sequence). The CDR3 DNA reads as TGTGCCAGTAGTATGGGCTCTGGGACAGGGACCAACGAGCAGTACTTC. This translates into CASSMGSGTGTNEQYF.

CDR3 nucleotide sequence: TGTGCCAGCAGCCAAGAGGCGCTCGACAACAAAAACATTCAGTACTTC. This encodes CASSQEALDNKNIQYF. This sequence joins TRBV4-2 and TRBJ2-4; D gene uncertain. From germline, CDR1 is LGHNA and CDR2 YNFKEQ. V was trimmed by 0 bases and J by 3 bases, leaving 12 bases between them. The CDR3 runs 16 residues.

This chain uses TRBV19 with TRBJ2-7; 10 nucleotides align to TRBD1. Germline-derived CDR1 and CDR2 are LNHDA and SQIVND (reference sequence). This CDR3 spans 16 amino acids. V gave up 5 bases and J gave up 6 bases; unmatched junction bases: 13. DNA for the CDR3: TGTGCCAGTAGTTGGGCGGGACAGGGGCGAACTATCGAGCAGTACTTC. It is translated as CASSWAGQGRTIEQYF.

V is TRBV6-5 and J is TRBJ1-6, with D perhaps matching TRBD1 (6 bases). The V end was cut by 7 bases, the J end by 5 bases, with 9 bases between. The CDR3 totals 13 residues. In germline, CDR1 is MNHEY, CDR2 SVGAGI. Here the CDR3 reads CASNRQDNSPLHF. The CDR3 nucleotides read TGTGCCAGCAATCGACAGGATAATTCACCCCTCCACTTT.

The chain uses TRBV4-1 and TRBJ2-1; D is uncertain. Trimming took off 1 base at V and 1 base at J, with 8 bases between the two ends. The CDR3 loop spans 15 amino acids. Germline CDR1 MGHRA, CDR2 YSYEKL. The CDR3 DNA is TGCGCCAGCAGCCAAGCCCCGTCTTCCTACAATGAGCAGTTCTTC. As protein: CASSQAPSSYNEQFF.

The chain employs TRBV4-3 and TRBJ1-2, with unresolved D. Germline V gene lookup returns CDR1 LGHNA and CDR2 YSLEER. This CDR3 is built from 14 residues. Trimming removed 0 bases at V and 8 bases at J, with 13 bases between. The CDR3 nucleotides read TGCGCCAGCAGCCAAGATCGGGCAGGCGGGGGCTACACCTTC. This encodes CASSQDRAGGGYTF.

The chain combines TRBV19 with TRBJ1-2, with 7 bases aligning to TRBD1. Unmatched junction bases numbered 9, after V lost 7 bases and J lost 7 bases. Germline-derived CDR1 and CDR2 are LNHDA and SQIVND (reference sequence). There are 13 residues in the CDR3. The CDR3: CASNGDRAVGYTF. As DNA, the CDR3 is TGTGCCAGTAATGGAGACAGGGCTGTTGGCTACACCTTC.

The table lists this clone with a few counts. The chain uses TRBV28 and TRBJ1-3; 11 bases are a match to TRBD1. The germline gives CDR1 MDHEN, CDR2 SYDVKM. The CDR3 runs 17 residues. With 2 bases clipped from V and 2 bases from J, the junction kept 5 bases outside the gene matches. The CDR3 region is CASSLIGQGATGNTIYF. The DNA of the CDR3 is TGTGCCAGCAGTTTAATCGGACAGGGGGCGACTGGAAACACCATATATTTT.

CDR3 in amino acids: CASSQQAGYYGYTF. In nucleotides, the CDR3 is TGTGCCAGCAGCCAACAGGCGGGGTACTATGGCTACACCTTC. V usage is TRBV16 and J usage is TRBJ1-2; D is unresolved. V lost 2 bases to trimming and J lost 3 bases, with 10 bases between them. The CDR3 consists of 14 residues. The V gene's germline CDR1 is KGHSY and CDR2 FQNENV. Variable domain in full (rest from reference TRBV16 and TRBJ1-2): GEEVAQTPKHLVRGEGQKAKLYCAPIKGHSYVFWYQQVLKNEFKFLISFQNENVFDETGMPKERFSAKCLPNSPCSLEIQATKLEDSAVYFCASSQQAGYYGYTFGSGTRLTVV.

J is TRBJ1-5 and V is TRBV7-9; D unresolved. The CDR3 has 12 amino acids. The germline V gene encodes CDR1 SEHNR and CDR2 FQNEAQ (reference sequence). V lost 0 bases and J lost 5, with 2 bases in between. The CDR3: CASSLADQPQHF. CDR3 DNA: TGTGCCAGCAGCTTAGCCGATCAGCCCCAGCATTTT.

This clone showed up just a few times. V is TRBV11-2 and J is TRBJ1-2; 9 bases map to TRBD1. Germline loops: CDR1 SGHAT, CDR2 FQNNGV. The V gene end was trimmed by 5 bases and the J gene end by 5 bases; junction bases not matched to a gene: 12. CDR3 size: 16 residues. The CDR3 nucleotides read TGTGCCAGCAGCCTCGGGACCGGGACAGGGCTTTATGGCTACACCTTC. Its translation is CASSLGTGTGLYGYTF.

V usage is TRBV9 and J usage is TRBJ1-4, with D uncertain. Germline CDR1 and CDR2: SGDLS and YYNGEE. The CDR3 contains 15 residues. V gave up 0 bases and J gave up 6 bases, with 12 bases separating them. The CDR3 sequence: CASSVDPRGDEKLFF. In nucleotides, the CDR3 is TGTGCCAGCAGCGTAGATCCCCGAGGTGATGAAAAACTGTTTTTT.

V usage is TRBV9 and J usage is TRBJ1-6, with TRBD1 identical over 9 bases. The germline CDR1 and CDR2 sequences are SGDLS and YYNGEE. The V gene end was trimmed by 0 bases and the J gene end by 10 bases; junction bases not matched to a gene: 5. The CDR3 runs 15 residues. The CDR3 sequence is CASSVVGTGNSPLHF. Written as DNA, the CDR3 is TGTGCCAGCAGCGTAGTGGGGACAGGGAACTCACCCCTCCACTTT.

The chain carries TRBV5-4 and TRBJ2-3; TRBD2 aligns across 12 bases. CDR3 length equals 16 residues. Trimming cost V 5 bases and J 7 bases; bases outside gene matches: 11. CDR1 and CDR2 (germline): SGHNT, YYREEE (reference sequence). CDR3: CASSFQLAGGFNTQYF. The CDR3 nucleotides are TGTGCCAGCAGTTTCCAACTAGCGGGGGGCTTTAATACGCAGTATTTT.